One and the same sample provided the 7 T cell receptor beta chains below, sequenced in a study of cytomegalovirus exposure and HLA in healthy donors. The PCR used 60 Vbeta and 13 Jbeta primers. Sequencing was performed with immunoSEQ multiplex PCR; in TCRdb, only in-frame clones are kept and a portion is missing. The repertoire holds roughly 120,000 clones, with 65% to 80% as singletons. Sequenced material: PBMCs. Receptors were obtained from a man in his sixties in good health and CMV-seropositive.

The gene calls are TRBV7-9 and TRBJ2-3; 8 bases are a match to TRBD2. The CDR3 loop spans 14 amino acids. Germline lookup yields CDR1 SEHNR and CDR2 FQNEAQ (reference sequence). J was trimmed by 1 base and V by 5 bases; bases with no gene match: 2. The CDR3 nucleotides read TGTGCCAGCAGCCTGACTAGCGGCACAGATACGCAGTATTTT. Translated: CASSLTSGTDTQYF.

The J gene is TRBJ2-5, the V gene TRBV5-1, with 9 bases identical to TRBD2. V lost 4 bases, J lost 2 bases, and 9 bases stayed unmatched. CDR1 and CDR2 (germline): SGHRS, YFSETQ. CDR3 length: 16 residues. The CDR3 protein is CASSLGTSPQQETQYF. The CDR3 bases are TGCGCCAGCAGCCTCGGGACTAGCCCGCAACAAGAGACCCAGTACTTC.

The CDR3 nucleotides are TGTGCCAGCAGCTATAGGGGATACACCATATATTTT. Its translation: CASSYRGYTIYF. This chain joins TRBV5-8 and TRBJ1-3; possible D gene TRBD1, 5 bases. V was clipped by 3 bases and J by 8 bases, with 9 bases between them. Germline-derived CDR1 and CDR2 are SGHTS and YDEGEE. The CDR3 runs to 12 residues.

The chain carries TRBV5-4 and TRBJ1-3; 7 bases are shared with TRBD1. Per the germline V gene, CDR1 is SGHNT and CDR2 is YYREEE (reference sequence). With V trimmed by 6 bases and J by 2 bases, 11 bases remained unmatched. CDR3 length: 16 amino acids. CDR3 protein: CASMPDRNTPGNTIYF. CDR3 nucleotides: TGTGCCAGCATGCCGGACAGGAATACACCTGGAAACACCATATATTTT.

CDR3 amino acids: CASSSTGEGTDTQYF. CDR3 DNA: TGTGCCAGCAGTTCGACAGGGGAAGGCACAGATACGCAGTATTTT. The chain carries TRBV28 and TRBJ2-3; 8 bases map to TRBD1. Germline values: CDR1 MDHEN, CDR2 SYDVKM. The CDR3 is 15 amino acids. V dropped 4 bases and J dropped 1; count of bases not matched to a gene: 4.

The V and J genes are TRBV7-6 and TRBJ2-5; 11 bases fit TRBD1. V lost 5 bases, J lost 1 base, and 15 bases stayed unmatched. This CDR3 spans 19 amino acids. From germline, CDR1 is SGHVS and CDR2 FNYEAQ. The CDR3 spells CASSTHRDRGGTVQETQYF. Here the CDR3 DNA reads TGTGCCAGCAGCACGCACCGGGACAGGGGGGGGACTGTCCAAGAGACCCAGTACTTC.

This sequence joins TRBV7-9 and TRBJ1-6; 8 bases agree with TRBD1. The V gene's germline CDR1 is SEHNR and CDR2 FQNEAQ (reference sequence). Germline trimming cut 7 bases from V and 8 bases from J; bases unmatched to any gene: 10. The CDR3 covers 15 residues. The CDR3 DNA follows: TGTGCCAGCATCAAAGGACAGGGACGGGATTCACCCCTCCACTTT. Its protein is CASIKGQGRDSPLHF.